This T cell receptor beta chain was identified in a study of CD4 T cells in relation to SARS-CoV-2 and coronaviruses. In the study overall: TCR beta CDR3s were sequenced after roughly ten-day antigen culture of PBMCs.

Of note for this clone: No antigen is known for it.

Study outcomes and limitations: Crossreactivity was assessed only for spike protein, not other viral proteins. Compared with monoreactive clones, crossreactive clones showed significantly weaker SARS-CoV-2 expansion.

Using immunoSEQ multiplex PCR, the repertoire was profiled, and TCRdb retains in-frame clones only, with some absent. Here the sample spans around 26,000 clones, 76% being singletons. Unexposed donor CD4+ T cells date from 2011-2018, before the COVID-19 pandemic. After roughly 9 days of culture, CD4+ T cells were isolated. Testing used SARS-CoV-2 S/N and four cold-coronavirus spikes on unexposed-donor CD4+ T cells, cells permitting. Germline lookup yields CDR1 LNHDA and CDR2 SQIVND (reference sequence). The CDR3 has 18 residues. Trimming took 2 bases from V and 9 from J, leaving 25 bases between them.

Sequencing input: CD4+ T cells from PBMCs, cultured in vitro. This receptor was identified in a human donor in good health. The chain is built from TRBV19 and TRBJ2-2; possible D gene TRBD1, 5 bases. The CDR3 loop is CASSISPPRADRVRELFF. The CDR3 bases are TGTGCCAGTAGTATATCCCCCCCCAGGGCTGATCGTGTTAGGGAGCTGTTTTTT.